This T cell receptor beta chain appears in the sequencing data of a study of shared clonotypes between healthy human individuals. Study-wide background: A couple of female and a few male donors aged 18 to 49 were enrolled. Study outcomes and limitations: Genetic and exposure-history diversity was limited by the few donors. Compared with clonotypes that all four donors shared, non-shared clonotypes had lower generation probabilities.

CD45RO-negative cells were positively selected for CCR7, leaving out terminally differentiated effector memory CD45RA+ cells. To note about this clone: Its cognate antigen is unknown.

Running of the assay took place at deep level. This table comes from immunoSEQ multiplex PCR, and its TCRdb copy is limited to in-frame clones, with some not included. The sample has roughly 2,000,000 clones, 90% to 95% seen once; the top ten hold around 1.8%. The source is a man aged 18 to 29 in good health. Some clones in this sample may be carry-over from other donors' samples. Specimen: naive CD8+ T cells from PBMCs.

The CDR3 reads CASSDLGLAGPNTGELFF. CDR3 nucleotide sequence: TGCGCCAGCAGTGACTTGGGACTAGCGGGGCCGAACACCGGGGAGCTGTTTTTT. V usage is TRBV10-2 and J usage is TRBJ2-2, with 13 positions matching TRBD2. CDR3 size: 18 residues. Losses at the gene ends were 3 bases for V and 0 bases for J; bases not matched to a gene: 4. Per germline, CDR1 WSHSY and CDR2 SAAADI.